The 19 T cell receptor beta chains listed next were all sequenced from one sample in a study of blood T cell repertoires in COVID-19. Produced via immunoSEQ multiplex PCR; TCRdb's table is partial and in-frame only. Seen here are 250,000 to 400,000 clones, roughly 90% observed once, and the top ten hold less than 3.5%. The sequenced sample was peripheral blood. The receptors here all came from a woman in her 30s with COVID-19, enrolled during active disease.

V gene TRBV5-4 combines with J gene TRBJ1-6; D remains unclear. The germline V gene encodes CDR1 SGHNT and CDR2 YYREEE (reference sequence). The CDR3 runs to 14 residues. Trimming stripped 0 bases from V and 6 bases from J, with 7 bases between. The CDR3 coding sequence is TGTGCCAGCAGCTTGGACACATCTAATTCACCCCTCCACTTT. It yields the protein CASSLDTSNSPLHF. Complete variable domain (other parts from reference TRBV5-4 and TRBJ1-6): ETGVTQSPTHLIKTRGQQVTLRCSSQSGHNTVSWYQQALGQGPQFIFQYYREEENGRGNFPPRFSGLQFPNYSSELNVNALELDDSALYLCASSLDTSNSPLHFGNGTRLTVT.

The rearrangement uses TRBV3-1 (or the pseudogene TRBV3-2) and TRBJ1-2; 7 nucleotides match TRBD1. The junction had 11 bases not matched to a gene; V was cut back by 5 bases and J by 5 bases. This CDR3 region has 15 residues. Germline assignment: CDR1 LGHDT and CDR2 YNNKEL (reference sequence). The CDR3 sequence: CASSLGQLPLYGYTF. As DNA, the CDR3 is TGTGCCAGCAGCTTGGGACAGCTCCCACTATATGGCTACACCTTC.

V gene TRBV2 combines with J gene TRBJ2-7, with 7 bases matching TRBD2. V lost 6 bases to trimming and J lost 9 bases; unmatched junction nucleotides: 17. Germline values: CDR1 SNHLY, CDR2 FYNNEI. This CDR3 comprises 15 residues. The CDR3 DNA follows: TGTGCCAGCAGCCCGGGCCTAGCGGCCCCCGTGGGGCAGTACTTC. It yields the protein CASSPGLAAPVGQYF.

This chain uses TRBV19 with TRBJ1-5, with 12 bases lining up with TRBD1. CDR1 is LNHDA and CDR2 is SQIVND in the germline V gene (reference sequence). V was pared by 3 bases and J by 6 bases, with 9 bases of the junction left unmatched. The CDR3 is made up of 17 amino acids. The CDR3 loop is CASSINGGTGGGQPQHF. The DNA of the CDR3 is TGTGCCAGTAGTATTAATGGTGGGACAGGGGGCGGTCAGCCCCAGCATTTT.

This rearrangement joins TRBV7-2 to TRBJ2-1, with D possibly being TRBD1 (5 bases). The CDR3 extends over 19 amino acids. Trimming shortened V by 2 bases and J by 5 bases, and 25 bases separated the two germline ends. Germline V gene sequence: CDR1 SGHTA, CDR2 FQGNSA. The CDR3 protein is CASSLWGPSRSDRDNEQFF. The CDR3, as DNA: TGTGCCAGCAGCTTATGGGGCCCCTCAAGGTCCGATCGGGACAATGAGCAGTTCTTC.

The rearrangement uses TRBV29-1 and TRBJ1-4; 7 positions agree with TRBD1. CDR3 size: 15 residues. CDR1 and CDR2 (germline): SQVTM, ANQGSEA. Unmatched junction bases numbered 8, after V lost 0 bases and J lost 7 bases. As DNA, the CDR3 is TGCAGCGTTGAAGATTCGAACAGGGGTGGTGAAAAACTGTTTTTT. It translates to CSVEDSNRGGEKLFF.

J is TRBJ2-2 and V is TRBV6-5, with 7 bases that match TRBD2. The CDR3 is made up of 15 amino acids. The J segment lost 4 bases and the V segment lost 7 bases, leaving 9 bases of the junction unmatched. Germline V lookup: CDR1 MNHEY, CDR2 SVGAGI. CDR3 amino acids: CASTGWGGSTGELFF. CDR3 nucleotides: TGTGCCAGCACCGGCTGGGGGGGATCCACCGGGGAGCTGTTTTTT.

The V call is TRBV2, the J call TRBJ2-7, with 8 bases matching TRBD1. The CDR3 is 14 residues long. Germline CDR1 reads SNHLY; CDR2 reads FYNNEI. After removal of 4 bases from V and 7 bases from J, the junction contained 9 bases not matched to a gene. Here the CDR3 reads CASSAGGDPREQYF. CDR3 coding DNA: TGTGCCAGCAGTGCAGGGGGCGATCCTAGAGAGCAGTACTTC. Based on the CDR3 plus reference TRBV2 and TRBJ2-7, the full variable domain is EPEVTQTPSHQVTQMGQEVILRCVPISNHLYFYWYRQILGQKVEFLVSFYNNEISEKSEIFDDQFSVERPDGSNFTLKIRSTKLEDSAMYFCASSAGGDPREQYFGPGTRLTVT.

J is TRBJ1-2 and V is TRBV10-3; D is unresolved. Germline CDR1 ENHRY, CDR2 SYGVKD. The CDR3 consists of 17 residues. Between the trimmed V and J ends, which lost 6 bases and 4 bases, there was a span of 24 bases. Written as DNA, the CDR3 is TGTGCCATCAGGGACTCTACCCATTCAGCCACCTCCTATGGCTACACCTTC. It specifies CAIRDSTHSATSYGYTF.

The rearrangement uses TRBV5-6 and TRBJ2-2, with 10 bases fitting TRBD2. V dropped 2 bases and J dropped 5; count of bases not matched to a gene: 3. CDR1 SGHDT and CDR2 YYEEEE come from the germline V gene. The CDR3 loop spans 15 amino acids. CDR3 protein: CASSFMTSGTGELFF. The DNA for the CDR3 is TGTGCCAGCAGCTTTATGACTAGCGGGACCGGGGAGCTGTTTTTT. The variable domain in full, with the rest retrieved from reference TRBV5-6 and TRBJ2-2, is DAGVTQSPTHLIKTRGQQVTLRCSPKSGHDTVSWYQQALGQGPQFIFQYYEEEERQRGNFPDRFSGHQFPNYSSELNVNALLLGDSALYLCASSFMTSGTGELFFGEGSRLTVL.

V gene TRBV5-6 combines with J gene TRBJ2-1; 11 bases line up with TRBD1. The trim removed 3 bases at V and 5 bases at J, leaving 4 bases unmatched. CDR1 SGHDT and CDR2 YYEEEE come from the germline V gene. The CDR3 extends over 15 amino acids. The DNA for the CDR3 is TGTGCCAGCAGCTATCCGGGACAGGGGGACAATGAGCAGTTCTTC. It specifies CASSYPGQGDNEQFF.

The sample holds one count of this clone. The chain recombines TRBV24-1 with TRBJ2-2, with 7 bases matching TRBD2. The CDR3 is made up of 16 amino acids. V was pared by 3 bases and J by 3 bases, with 6 bases of the junction left unmatched. Germline CDR1 reads KGHDR; CDR2 reads SFDVKD. The CDR3 protein is CATSDHGLVDTGELFF. The CDR3 bases are TGTGCCACCAGTGATCATGGACTAGTCGACACCGGGGAGCTGTTTTTT.

The chain employs TRBV29-1 and TRBJ1-2; D gene unclear. Germline loops: CDR1 SQVTM, CDR2 ANQGSEA. This CDR3 has 11 residues. V was trimmed by 0 bases and J by 5 bases, leaving 4 bases between them. CDR3: CSVEDGYGYTF. The DNA for the CDR3 is TGCAGCGTTGAAGACGGGTATGGCTACACCTTC. The full variable domain, completed using reference TRBV29-1 and TRBJ1-2, is SAVISQKPSRDICQRGTSLTIQCQVDSQVTMMFWYRQQPGQSLTLIATANQGSEATYESGFVIDKFPISRPNLTFSTLTVSNMSPEDSSIYLCSVEDGYGYTFGSGTRLTVV.

This sequence joins TRBV28 and TRBJ2-7, with 13 bases fitting TRBD2. Germline V CDR1 and CDR2: MDHEN, SYDVKM. V lost 7 bases and J lost 5; bases outside the gene matches: 14. CDR3 length: 17 amino acids. The CDR3 sequence: CASNLNGLAGVFNEQYF. The CDR3 DNA sequence: TGTGCCAGCAACCTCAACGGACTAGCGGGAGTTTTCAACGAGCAGTACTTC.

This clone has just one count. The J gene is TRBJ2-7, the V gene TRBV4-1; D is unclear. Trimming took 0 bases from V and 5 from J, leaving 8 bases between them. There are 13 residues in the CDR3. Per the germline V gene, CDR1 is MGHRA and CDR2 is YSYEKL. The CDR3 reads CASSQDSPHEQYF. Written as DNA, the CDR3 is TGCGCCAGCAGCCAAGACAGTCCACACGAGCAGTACTTC.

The rearrangement links TRBV5-1 to TRBJ2-7, with a weak D call TRBD2 (6 bases). The V end lost 5 bases, the J end lost 5 bases, and 11 bases lay between the germline ends. From germline, CDR1 is SGHRS and CDR2 YFSETQ. This CDR3 has 12 amino acids. The CDR3 coding sequence is TGCGCCAGCAGTCGCCCTAGCGACGAGCAGTACTTC. Amino acid sequence: CASSRPSDEQYF.

This clone has only one observation. V gene TRBV3-1 (or the pseudogene TRBV3-2) combines with J gene TRBJ2-7; unclear D gene. This CDR3 region has 14 residues. The V gene lost 3 bases and the J gene lost 1 base, with 10 bases spanning the gap. Germline V lookup: CDR1 LGHDT, CDR2 YNNKEL (reference sequence). In DNA, the CDR3 is TGTGCCAGCAGCCATCTTACTAATTCCTACGAGCAGTACTTC. As protein: CASSHLTNSYEQYF.

Regarding this clone: The same CDR3 also results from other DNA sequences found in this sample. This chain links TRBV5-1 with TRBJ2-2; TRBD1 aligns across 7 bases. The V gene's germline CDR1 is SGHRS and CDR2 YFSETQ. The J segment lost 2 bases and the V segment lost 4 bases, leaving 5 bases of the junction unmatched. The CDR3 is 15 amino acids. CDR3 nucleotide sequence: TGCGCCAGCAGCCCTGGGACAGCCAACACCGGGGAGCTGTTTTTT. Translated: CASSPGTANTGELFF.

The chain links TRBV7-2 to TRBJ2-3, with 12 bases lining up with TRBD2. Per germline, CDR1 SGHTA and CDR2 FQGNSA. The V gene end was trimmed by 5 bases and the J gene end by 4 bases; junction bases not matched to a gene: 13. The CDR3 is 18 residues long. The CDR3 protein is CASSRRILTSGSPDTQYF. DNA for the CDR3: TGTGCCAGCAGCCGCCGTATCCTGACTAGCGGGAGCCCAGATACGCAGTATTTT. Complete variable domain (other parts from reference TRBV7-2 and TRBJ2-3): GAGVSQSPSNKVTEKGKDVELRCDPISGHTALYWYRQSLGQGLEFLIYFQGNSAPDKSGLPSDRFSAERTGGSVSTLTIQRTQQEDSAVYLCASSRRILTSGSPDTQYFGPGTRLTVL.